Presented here are 10 T cell receptor beta chains from one specimen sequenced in a study of control samples from healthy donors and cancer patients. The table came from immunoSEQ multiplex PCR; TCRdb's copy has only in-frame clones and leaves some out. The repertoire holds more than 60,000 clones, around nine tenths seen once, with over 8% in the top ten. What was sequenced was PBMCs. The receptors were gathered from a woman between 50 and 59 years old with colorectal cancer.

The chain is built from TRBV6-2 or TRBV6-3 and TRBJ2-5; 12 bases match TRBD2. Germline V gene lookup returns CDR1 MNHEY and CDR2 SVGEGT. The CDR3 consists of 16 residues. Unmatched junction bases numbered 10, after V lost 6 bases and J lost 5 bases. The CDR3 spells CASSRPRLAGDETQYF. Written as DNA, the CDR3 is TGTGCCAGCAGCCGCCCCCGACTAGCGGGGGATGAGACCCAGTACTTC.

The chain couples TRBV5-6 to TRBJ2-2, with TRBD2 matching over 13 bases. Germline lookup yields CDR1 SGHDT and CDR2 YYEEEE. The length of the CDR3 is 15 residues. Trimming took 3 bases from V and 4 from J; bases not matched to a gene: 0. CDR3 sequence reads: CASSWTSGGTGELFF. DNA of the CDR3: TGTGCCAGCAGCTGGACTAGCGGGGGCACCGGGGAGCTGTTTTTT. Using reference TRBV5-6 and TRBJ2-2 for the parts outside the CDR3, the full variable domain is DAGVTQSPTHLIKTRGQQVTLRCSPKSGHDTVSWYQQALGQGPQFIFQYYEEEERQRGNFPDRFSGHQFPNYSSELNVNALLLGDSALYLCASSWTSGGTGELFFGEGSRLTVL.

This sequence joins TRBV10-2 and TRBJ2-5, with 10 bases matching TRBD2. After removal of 5 bases from V and 5 bases from J, the junction contained 11 bases not matched to a gene. This CDR3 comprises 16 residues. Germline-derived CDR1 and CDR2 are WSHSY and SAAADI. The CDR3 DNA reads as TGCGCCAGCAGTACCATTCGAGCGGGGGGGCCTGAGACCCAGTACTTC. Translating gives CASSTIRAGGPETQYF.

The chain has TRBV19 and TRBJ2-2, with D possibly called TRBD1 or TRBD2 (5 bases each). V lost 8 bases to trimming and J lost 4 bases, with 14 bases between them. CDR3 length: 14 residues. The germline gives CDR1 LNHDA, CDR2 SQIVND (reference sequence). CDR3 region: CASLRGAGTGELFF. DNA for the CDR3: TGTGCCAGTTTAAGGGGCGCGGGCACCGGGGAGCTGTTTTTT.

The rearrangement uses TRBV7-9 and TRBJ2-5; TRBD1 agrees at 9 bases. Germline V gives CDR1 SEHNR, CDR2 FQNEAQ (reference sequence). This CDR3 has 15 amino acids. The trim removed 5 bases at V and 2 bases at J, leaving 6 bases unmatched. Here the CDR3 DNA reads TGTGCCAGCAGCACCGGGACAGGGTTACAAGAGACCCAGTACTTC. Protein product: CASSTGTGLQETQYF.

V is TRBV30 and J is TRBJ1-2; 9 positions agree with TRBD1. The CDR3 covers 14 residues. The germline CDR1 and CDR2 sequences are GTSNPN and SVGIG (reference sequence). The ends lost 1 base at V and 8 bases at J; junction bases unmatched: 8. The CDR3 spells CAWSADRGTGGYTF. The CDR3 DNA is TGTGCCTGGAGTGCCGACAGGGGGACTGGAGGCTACACCTTC. Full variable domain (remainder filled in from reference TRBV30 and TRBJ1-2): SQTIHQWPATLVQPVGSPLSLECTVEGTSNPNLYWYRQAAGRGLQLLFYSVGIGQISSEVPQNLSASRPQDRQFILSSKKLLLSDSGFYLCAWSADRGTGGYTFGSGTRLTVV.

The chain is built from TRBV5-1 and TRBJ1-1; TRBD1 matches 8 bases. V lost 4 bases and J lost 4; bases outside the gene matches: 6. Germline-derived CDR1 and CDR2 are SGHRS and YFSETQ. This CDR3 contains 14 residues. CDR3 sequence reads: CASSTAQGATEAFF. The DNA for the CDR3 is TGCGCCAGCAGCACGGCCCAGGGGGCCACTGAAGCTTTCTTT. Combining the CDR3 with reference TRBV5-1 and TRBJ1-1 gives the whole variable domain KAGVTQTPRYLIKTRGQQVTLSCSPISGHRSVSWYQQTPGQGLQFLFEYFSETQRNKGNFPGRFSGRQFSNSRSEMNVSTLELGDSALYLCASSTAQGATEAFFGQGTRLTVV.

The chain links TRBV2 to TRBJ2-7; D not resolved. The CDR3 extends over 12 amino acids. The V end was cut by 2 bases, the J end by 0 bases, with 2 bases between. The V gene's germline CDR1 is SNHLY and CDR2 FYNNEI. CDR3 sequence reads: CASSEYSYEQYV. In DNA form, the CDR3 reads TGTGCCAGCAGTGAATACTCCTACGAGCAGTACGTC.

The chain employs TRBV10-3 and TRBJ1-3; D is perhaps TRBD1 (5 bases). The CDR3 consists of 12 residues. Germline V lookup: CDR1 ENHRY, CDR2 SYGVKD. The V end was cut by 11 bases, the J end by 3 bases, with 11 bases between. The CDR3 DNA follows: TGTGCCGCGGGGGATGATGGAAACACCATATATTTT. It translates to CAAGDDGNTIYF.

The V gene is TRBV11-1, the J gene TRBJ1-2; unclear D gene. This CDR3 is built from 13 residues. Germline-derived CDR1 and CDR2 are SGHAT and FQDESV (reference sequence). V was trimmed by 5 bases and J by 5 bases, leaving 12 bases between them. The CDR3 region is CASSRPQGYGYTF. The CDR3 nucleotides are TGTGCCAGCAGCCGGCCCCAAGGGTATGGCTACACCTTC.